This T cell receptor beta chain comes out of a study of preoperative IRX-2 immunotherapy in early breast cancer. Germline V gene data show CDR1 as MDHEN and CDR2 as SYDVKM. The CDR3 length is 15 residues. V gave up 7 bases and J gave up 3 bases, with 16 bases separating them. This sample's treatment: preoperative locoregional IRX-2 cytokine immunotherapy. Preoperative locoregional IRX-2 cytokine immunotherapy was tested in the phase Ib source study. The protocol was immunoSEQ multiplex PCR, while the TCRdb copy is restricted to in-frame clones and leaves out a portion. The repertoire holds about 43,000 clones, about 95% seen once, with roughly 1.6% in the top ten.

The TCR originated in a human donor with breast cancer. Source: tumor tissue, taken after IRX-2 immunotherapy. V and J are TRBV28 and TRBJ1-3, with D possibly TRBD1 on 5 matching bases. CDR3 in DNA: TGTGCCAGCACCCCCCCGAGGGGCAATGGAAACACCATATATTTT. Residues: CASTPPRGNGNTIYF.